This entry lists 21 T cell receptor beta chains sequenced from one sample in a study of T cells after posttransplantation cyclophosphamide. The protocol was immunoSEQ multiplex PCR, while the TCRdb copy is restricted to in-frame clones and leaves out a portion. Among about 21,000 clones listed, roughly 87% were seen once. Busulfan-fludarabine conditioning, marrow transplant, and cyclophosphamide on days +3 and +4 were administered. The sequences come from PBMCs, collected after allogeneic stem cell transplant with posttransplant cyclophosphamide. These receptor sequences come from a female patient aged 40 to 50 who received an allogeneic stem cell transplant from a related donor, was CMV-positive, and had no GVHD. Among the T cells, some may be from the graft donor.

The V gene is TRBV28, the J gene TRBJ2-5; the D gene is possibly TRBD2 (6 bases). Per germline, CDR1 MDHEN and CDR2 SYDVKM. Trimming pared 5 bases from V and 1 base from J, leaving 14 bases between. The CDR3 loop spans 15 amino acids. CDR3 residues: CASSLGVGGQETQYF. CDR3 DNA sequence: TGTGCCAGCAGTCTCGGGGTGGGGGGCCAAGAGACCCAGTACTTC.

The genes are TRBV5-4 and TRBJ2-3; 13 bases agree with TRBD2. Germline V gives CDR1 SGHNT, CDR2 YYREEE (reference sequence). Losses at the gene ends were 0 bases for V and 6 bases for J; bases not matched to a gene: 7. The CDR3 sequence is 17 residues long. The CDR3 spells CASSLESRLAGGDTQYF. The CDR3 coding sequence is TGTGCCAGCAGCTTGGAGTCGCGACTAGCGGGAGGCGATACGCAGTATTTT.

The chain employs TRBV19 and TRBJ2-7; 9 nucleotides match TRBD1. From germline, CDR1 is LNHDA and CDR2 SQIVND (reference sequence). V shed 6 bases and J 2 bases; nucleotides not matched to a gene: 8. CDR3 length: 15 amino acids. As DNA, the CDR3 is TGTGCCAGTAGCGATCCGGGACAGGGTCCCTACGAGCAGTACTTC. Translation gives CASSDPGQGPYEQYF.

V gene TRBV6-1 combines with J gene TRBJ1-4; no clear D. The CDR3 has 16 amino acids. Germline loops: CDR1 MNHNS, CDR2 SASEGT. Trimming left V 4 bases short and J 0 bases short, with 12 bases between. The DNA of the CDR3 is TGTGCCAGCAGTGGGGCCCTTATTGCAACTAATGAAAAACTGTTTTTT. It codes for CASSGALIATNEKLFF.

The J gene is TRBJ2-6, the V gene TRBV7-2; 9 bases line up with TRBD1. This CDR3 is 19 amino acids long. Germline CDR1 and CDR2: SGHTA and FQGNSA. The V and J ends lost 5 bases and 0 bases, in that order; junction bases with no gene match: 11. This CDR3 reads CASSQTPGQGSSGANVLTF. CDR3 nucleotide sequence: TGTGCCAGCAGCCAAACGCCGGGACAGGGTTCCTCTGGGGCCAACGTCCTGACTTTC.

CDR3 nucleotide sequence: TGTGCCAGCAGCCACGCCCGGGACAGGGGCTACGAGCAGTACTTC. Amino acids: CASSHARDRGYEQYF. V is TRBV28 and J is TRBJ2-7, with TRBD1 identical over 10 bases. Germline V gene lookup returns CDR1 MDHEN and CDR2 SYDVKM. The CDR3 is 15 residues long. V lost 6 bases to trimming and J lost 3 bases; unmatched junction nucleotides: 8.

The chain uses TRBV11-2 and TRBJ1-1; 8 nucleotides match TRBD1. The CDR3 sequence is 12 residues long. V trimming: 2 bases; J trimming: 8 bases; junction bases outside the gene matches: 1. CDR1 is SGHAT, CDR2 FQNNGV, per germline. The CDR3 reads CASSLWDREAFF. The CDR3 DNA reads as TGTGCCAGCAGCTTATGGGACAGGGAAGCTTTCTTT.

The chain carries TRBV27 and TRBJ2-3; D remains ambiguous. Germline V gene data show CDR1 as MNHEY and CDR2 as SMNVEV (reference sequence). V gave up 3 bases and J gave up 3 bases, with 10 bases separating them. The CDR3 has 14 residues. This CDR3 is CASSFNDWTDTQYF. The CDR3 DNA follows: TGTGCCAGCAGTTTTAACGACTGGACAGATACGCAGTATTTT.

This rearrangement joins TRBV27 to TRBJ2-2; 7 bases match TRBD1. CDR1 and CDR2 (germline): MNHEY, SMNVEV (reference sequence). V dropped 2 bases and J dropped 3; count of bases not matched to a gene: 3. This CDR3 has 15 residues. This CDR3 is CASSLRGRDTGELFF. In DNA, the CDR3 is TGTGCCAGCAGTTTAAGGGGGCGAGACACCGGGGAGCTGTTTTTT.

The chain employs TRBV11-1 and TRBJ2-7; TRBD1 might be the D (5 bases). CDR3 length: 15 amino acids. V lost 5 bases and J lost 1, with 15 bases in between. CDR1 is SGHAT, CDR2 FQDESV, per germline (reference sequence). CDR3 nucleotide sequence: TGTGCCAGCAGCCGGGCGTATGGACAATCCTACGAGCAGTACTTC. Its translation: CASSRAYGQSYEQYF.

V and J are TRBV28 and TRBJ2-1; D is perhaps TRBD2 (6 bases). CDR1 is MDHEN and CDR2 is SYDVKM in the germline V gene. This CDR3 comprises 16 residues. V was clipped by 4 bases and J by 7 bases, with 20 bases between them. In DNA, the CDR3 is TGTGCCAGCAGTTATGTGCCGGGAGCGCCCACGAATGAGCAGTTCTTC. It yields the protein CASSYVPGAPTNEQFF. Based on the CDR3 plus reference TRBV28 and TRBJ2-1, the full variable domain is DVKVTQSSRYLVKRTGEKVFLECVQDMDHENMFWYRQDPGLGLRLIYFSYDVKMKEKGDIPEGYSVSREKKERFSLILESASTNQTSMYLCASSYVPGAPTNEQFFGPGTRLTVL.

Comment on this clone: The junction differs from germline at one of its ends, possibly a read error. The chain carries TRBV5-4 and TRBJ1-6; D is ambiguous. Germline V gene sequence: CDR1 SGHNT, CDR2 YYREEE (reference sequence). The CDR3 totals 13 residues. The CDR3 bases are TGTGCCAGCAGCTTGCTCCGGGATTCGCCCCTCCACTTT. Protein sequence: CASSLLRDSPLHF.

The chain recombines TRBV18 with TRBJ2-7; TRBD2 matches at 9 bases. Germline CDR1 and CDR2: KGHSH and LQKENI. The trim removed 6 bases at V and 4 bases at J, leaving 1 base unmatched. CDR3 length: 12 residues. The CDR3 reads CASSSGRYEQYF. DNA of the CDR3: TGTGCCAGCTCTAGCGGGAGATACGAGCAGTACTTC.

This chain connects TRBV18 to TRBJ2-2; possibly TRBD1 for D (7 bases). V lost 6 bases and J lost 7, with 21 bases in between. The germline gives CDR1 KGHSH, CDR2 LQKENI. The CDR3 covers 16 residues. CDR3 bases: TGTGCCAGCTCGCTAACCGGAGGGGGCGCCGGCGGGGAGCTGTTTTTT. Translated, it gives CASSLTGGGAGGELFF.

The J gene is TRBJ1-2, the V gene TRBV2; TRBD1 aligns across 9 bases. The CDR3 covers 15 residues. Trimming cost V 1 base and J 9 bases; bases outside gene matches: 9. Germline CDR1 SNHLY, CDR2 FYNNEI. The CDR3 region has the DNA TGTGCCAGCAGTGAAGGGCGGGACAGGGTCTTGAGCTACACCTTC. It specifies CASSEGRDRVLSYTF.

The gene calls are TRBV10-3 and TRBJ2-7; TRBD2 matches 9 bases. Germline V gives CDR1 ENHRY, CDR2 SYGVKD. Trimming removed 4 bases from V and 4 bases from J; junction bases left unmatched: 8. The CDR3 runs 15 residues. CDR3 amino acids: CAISGALAGVYEQYF. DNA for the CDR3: TGTGCCATCAGTGGCGCGTTAGCGGGAGTGTACGAGCAGTACTTC.

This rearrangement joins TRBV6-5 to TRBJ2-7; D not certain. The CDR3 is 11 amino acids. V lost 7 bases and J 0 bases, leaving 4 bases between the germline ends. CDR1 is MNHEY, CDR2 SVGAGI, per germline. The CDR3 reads CASTYSYEQYF. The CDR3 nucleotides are TGTGCCAGCACCTACTCCTACGAGCAGTACTTC.

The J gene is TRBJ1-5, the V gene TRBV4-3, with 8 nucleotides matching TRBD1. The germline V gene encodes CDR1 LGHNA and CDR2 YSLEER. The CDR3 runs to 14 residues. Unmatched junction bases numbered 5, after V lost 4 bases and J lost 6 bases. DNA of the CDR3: TGCGCCAGCAGCCGCACAGGGGGAGGTCAGCCCCAGCATTTT. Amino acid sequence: CASSRTGGGQPQHF.

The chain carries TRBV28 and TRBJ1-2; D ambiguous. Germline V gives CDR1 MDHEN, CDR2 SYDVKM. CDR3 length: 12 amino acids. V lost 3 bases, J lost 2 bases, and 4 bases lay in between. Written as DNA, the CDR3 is TGTGCCAGCAGTTTGGGCAACTATGGCTACACCTTC. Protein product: CASSLGNYGYTF.

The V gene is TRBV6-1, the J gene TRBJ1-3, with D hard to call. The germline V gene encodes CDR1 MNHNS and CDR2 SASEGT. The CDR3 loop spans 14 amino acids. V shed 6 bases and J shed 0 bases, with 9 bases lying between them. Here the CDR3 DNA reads TGTGCCAGCAGCCCCCTGTTCTCTGGAAACACCATATATTTT. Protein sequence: CASSPLFSGNTIYF.

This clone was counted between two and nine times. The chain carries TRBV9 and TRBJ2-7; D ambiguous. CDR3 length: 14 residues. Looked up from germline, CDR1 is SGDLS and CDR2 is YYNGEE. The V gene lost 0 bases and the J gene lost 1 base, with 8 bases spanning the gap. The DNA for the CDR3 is TGTGCCAGCAGCGTAGCCGCCACTTCCTACGAGCAGTACTTC. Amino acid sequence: CASSVAATSYEQYF.